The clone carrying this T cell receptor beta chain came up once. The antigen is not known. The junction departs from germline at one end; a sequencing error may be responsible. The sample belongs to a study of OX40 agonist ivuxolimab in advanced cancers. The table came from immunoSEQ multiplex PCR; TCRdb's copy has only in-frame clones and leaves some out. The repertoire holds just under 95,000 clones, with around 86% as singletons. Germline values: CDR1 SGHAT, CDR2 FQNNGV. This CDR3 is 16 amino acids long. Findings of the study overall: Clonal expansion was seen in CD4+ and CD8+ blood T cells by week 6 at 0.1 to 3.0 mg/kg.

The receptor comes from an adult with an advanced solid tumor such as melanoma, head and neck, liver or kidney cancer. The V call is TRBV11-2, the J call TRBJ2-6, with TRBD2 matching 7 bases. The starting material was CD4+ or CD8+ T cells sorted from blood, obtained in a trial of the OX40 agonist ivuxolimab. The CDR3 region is CASILGRGSGANVLTF. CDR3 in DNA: TGTGCCAGCATCTTAGGGAGGGGCTCTGGGGCCAACGTCCTGACTTTC.